This TCR beta chain was sequenced for a study of CD8 T cells in ankylosing spondylitis. Study-wide results and limits: Fewer than 10 highly homologous variants formed a TCR beta motif that appeared characteristic of ankylosing spondylitis blood. It was reported that disease-linked clones were significantly enriched in matched ankylosing spondylitis synovial fluid.

Notes on this clonotype: Its antigen is currently unknown.

Germline values: CDR1 DFQATT, CDR2 SNEGSKA (reference sequence). There are 13 residues in the CDR3. TCRdb re-derived calls from the 5' RACE reads in MiXCR, one entry per CDR3 protein. The sample has hundreds of thousands of distinct CDR3 sequences; roughly 20% are singletons. This receptor was identified in a female donor with ankylosing spondylitis or in good health (not recorded which). The chain carries TRBV20-1 and TRBJ2-3; 12 bases agree with TRBD2. What was sequenced was blood, either unsorted or a sorted T cell fraction (not recorded which). The CDR3 here is CTTSGRSPDTQYF. CDR3 DNA: TGCACGACTAGCGGGAGAAGTCCAGATACGCAGTATTTT.